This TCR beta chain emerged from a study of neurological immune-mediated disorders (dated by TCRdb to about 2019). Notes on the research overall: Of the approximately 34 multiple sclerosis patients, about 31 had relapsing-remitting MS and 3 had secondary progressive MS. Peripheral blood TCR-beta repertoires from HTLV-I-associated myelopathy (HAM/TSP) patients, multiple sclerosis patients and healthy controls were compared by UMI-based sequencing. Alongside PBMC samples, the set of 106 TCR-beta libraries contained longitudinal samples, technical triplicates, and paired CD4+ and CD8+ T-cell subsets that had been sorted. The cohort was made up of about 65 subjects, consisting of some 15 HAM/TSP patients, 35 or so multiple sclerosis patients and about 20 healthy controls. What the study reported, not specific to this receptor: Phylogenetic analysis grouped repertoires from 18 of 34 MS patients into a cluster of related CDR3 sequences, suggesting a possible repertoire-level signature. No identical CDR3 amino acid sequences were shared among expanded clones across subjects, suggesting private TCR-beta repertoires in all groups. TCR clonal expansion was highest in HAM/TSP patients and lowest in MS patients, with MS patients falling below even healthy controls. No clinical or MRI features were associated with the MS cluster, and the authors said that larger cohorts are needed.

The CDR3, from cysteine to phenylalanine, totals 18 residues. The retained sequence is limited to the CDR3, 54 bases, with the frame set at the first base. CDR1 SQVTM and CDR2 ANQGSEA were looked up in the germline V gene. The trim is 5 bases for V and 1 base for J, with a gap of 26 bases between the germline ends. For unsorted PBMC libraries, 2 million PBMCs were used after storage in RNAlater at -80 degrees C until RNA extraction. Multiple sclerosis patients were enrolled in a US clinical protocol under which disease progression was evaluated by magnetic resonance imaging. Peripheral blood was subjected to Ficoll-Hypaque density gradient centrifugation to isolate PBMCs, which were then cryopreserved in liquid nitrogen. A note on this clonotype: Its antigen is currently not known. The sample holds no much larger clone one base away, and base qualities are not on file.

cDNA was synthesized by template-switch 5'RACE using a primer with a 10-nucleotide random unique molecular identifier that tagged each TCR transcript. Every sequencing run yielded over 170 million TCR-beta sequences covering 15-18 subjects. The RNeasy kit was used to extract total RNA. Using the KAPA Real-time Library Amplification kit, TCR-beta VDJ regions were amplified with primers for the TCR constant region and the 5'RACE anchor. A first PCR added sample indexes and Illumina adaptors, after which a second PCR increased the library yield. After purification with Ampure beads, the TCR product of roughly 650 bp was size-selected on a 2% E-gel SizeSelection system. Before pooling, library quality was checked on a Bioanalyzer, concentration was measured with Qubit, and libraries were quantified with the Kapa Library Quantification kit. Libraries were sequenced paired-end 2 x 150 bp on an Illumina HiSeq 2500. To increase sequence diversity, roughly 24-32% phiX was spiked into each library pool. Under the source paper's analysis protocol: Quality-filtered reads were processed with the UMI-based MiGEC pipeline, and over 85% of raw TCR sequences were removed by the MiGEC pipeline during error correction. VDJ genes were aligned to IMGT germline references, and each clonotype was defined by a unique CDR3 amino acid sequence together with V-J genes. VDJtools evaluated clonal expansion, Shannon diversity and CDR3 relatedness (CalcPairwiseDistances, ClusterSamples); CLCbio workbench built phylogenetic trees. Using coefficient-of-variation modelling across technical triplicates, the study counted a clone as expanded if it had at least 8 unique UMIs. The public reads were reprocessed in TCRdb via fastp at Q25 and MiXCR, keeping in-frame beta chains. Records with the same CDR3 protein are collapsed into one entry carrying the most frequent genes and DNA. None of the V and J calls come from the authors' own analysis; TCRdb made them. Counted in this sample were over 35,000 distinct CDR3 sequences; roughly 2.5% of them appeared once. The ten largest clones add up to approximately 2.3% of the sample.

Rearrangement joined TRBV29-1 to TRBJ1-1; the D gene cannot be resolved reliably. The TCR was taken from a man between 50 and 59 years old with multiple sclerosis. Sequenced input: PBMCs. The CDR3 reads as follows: CSVIGQEIGWPPNTEAFF. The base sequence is TGCAGCGTTATAGGTCAGGAGATAGGTTGGCCTCCGAACACTGAAGCTTTCTTT.